What follows is one T cell receptor (beta chain) and its context. Antigen specificity is unknown. The method was immunoSEQ multiplex PCR; TCRdb's version includes in-frame clones alone and lacks a portion of them. The sample holds about 53,000 clones; 82% are singletons and the top ten take roughly 1.5%. Trimming cost V 6 bases and J 1 base, with 12 bases left between them. Germline V gives CDR1 SNHLY, CDR2 FYNNEI. The CDR3 covers 14 residues. The data originate from a study of OX40 agonist ivuxolimab in advanced cancers. Turning to the study itself: Allowance was made for prior anti-PD-1, anti-PD-L1 or anti-CTLA-4 therapy, and about 44% had some. General study findings and limits: On average, CD8+ T cells had more expanded clones than CD4+. At doses 0.1 to 3.0 mg/kg, CD4+ and CD8+ clones expanded.

The chain combines TRBV2 with TRBJ1-1; the D gene is possibly TRBD1 (5 bases). This TCR came from an adult with an advanced solid tumor such as melanoma, head and neck, liver or kidney cancer. The material sequenced was CD4+ or CD8+ T cells sorted from blood, taken in a trial of the OX40 agonist ivuxolimab. The chain's CDR3 is CASRLDTTNTEAFF. CDR3 sequence (DNA): TGTGCCAGCAGGTTGGACACGACGAACACTGAAGCTTTCTTT.